This passage covers 8 T cell receptor beta chains from one sample sequenced in a study of vaccination effects on CD4 cells after COVID-19. These receptors have no known antigen. Repertoires were generated with immunoSEQ multiplex PCR, while TCRdb's copy carries only in-frame clones and drops some. Here the sample spans tens of thousands of clones, roughly four fifths being singletons. With the ViraFEST assay, the study expanded antigen-specific CD4+ T cells using viral peptide pools, then sequenced them. When around 10 days of culture had elapsed, CD4+ T cells were isolated. The sequencing used CD4+ T cells from PBMCs cultured with HCoV-229E spike peptides, collected before COVID-19 vaccination. All receptors come from a human donor who received a COVID-19 vaccine.

The genes are TRBV7-2 and TRBJ1-3; TRBD1 agrees at 7 bases. V gave up 5 bases and J gave up 4 bases; unmatched junction bases: 8. This CDR3 region has 15 residues. Germline loops: CDR1 SGHTA, CDR2 FQGNSA. Here the CDR3 DNA reads TGTGCCAGCAGCGGGTCGACAGGGTTCGGAAACACCATATATTTT. This codes for CASSGSTGFGNTIYF. Complete variable domain (other parts from reference TRBV7-2 and TRBJ1-3): GAGVSQSPSNKVTEKGKDVELRCDPISGHTALYWYRQSLGQGLEFLIYFQGNSAPDKSGLPSDRFSAERTGGSVSTLTIQRTQQEDSAVYLCASSGSTGFGNTIYFGEGSWLTVV.

The rearrangement joins TRBV29-1 to TRBJ2-3; D perhaps matches TRBD2 (6 bases). The CDR3 has 16 residues. The V gene lost 1 base and the J gene lost 2 bases, with 16 bases spanning the gap. Germline V gives CDR1 SQVTM, CDR2 ANQGSEA. This chain's CDR3 is CSVEGEAGIATDTQYF. Written as DNA, the CDR3 is TGCAGCGTTGAAGGGGAGGCGGGAATAGCCACAGATACGCAGTATTTT.

The CDR3 sequence is CASSTGQGIYGYTF. CDR3 coding DNA: TGTGCCAGCAGCACGGGACAGGGAATCTATGGCTACACCTTC. This chain joins TRBV21-1 and TRBJ1-2; the table gives TRBD1 as D, unverified against the DNA. TRBV21-1 is designated a pseudogene. The CDR3 extends over 14 amino acids.

The chain combines TRBV6-1 with TRBJ2-1, with TRBD2 matching over 10 bases. Germline CDR1 reads MNHNS; CDR2 reads SASEGT. The J segment lost 0 bases and the V segment lost 6 bases, leaving 5 bases of the junction unmatched. The CDR3 extends over 16 amino acids. The CDR3, as DNA: TGTGCCAGCAGAGAAAGCGGGGGGGGCTCCTACAATGAGCAGTTCTTC. Encoded protein: CASRESGGGSYNEQFF.

The V call is TRBV19, the J call TRBJ1-1; D is unclear. Trimming cost V 1 base and J 1 base, with 7 bases left between them. Germline V lookup: CDR1 LNHDA, CDR2 SQIVND (reference sequence). This CDR3 has 14 amino acids. The CDR3 coding sequence is TGTGCCAGTAGTATAGGGACGGAGAACACTGAAGCTTTCTTT. It yields the protein CASSIGTENTEAFF.

The V and J genes are TRBV2 and TRBJ1-4, with 7 bases lining up with TRBD1. Unmatched junction bases numbered 5, after V lost 2 bases and J lost 8 bases. Germline CDR1 is SNHLY and CDR2 is FYNNEI. The CDR3 sequence is 14 residues long. CDR3 residues: CASSESRGGEKLFF. CDR3 DNA: TGTGCCAGCAGTGAATCCAGGGGGGGGGAAAAACTGTTTTTT.

J is TRBJ2-5 and V is TRBV7-2; weak D call: TRBD1 (5 bases). This CDR3 is 13 amino acids long. V shed 0 bases and J shed 5 bases, with 7 bases lying between them. Germline CDR1 reads SGHTA; CDR2 reads FQGNSA. This CDR3 reads CASSLAHRETQYF. DNA for the CDR3: TGTGCCAGCAGCTTAGCTCACAGGGAGACCCAGTACTTC. Full variable domain (remainder filled in from reference TRBV7-2 and TRBJ2-5): GAGVSQSPSNKVTEKGKDVELRCDPISGHTALYWYRQSLGQGLEFLIYFQGNSAPDKSGLPSDRFSAERTGGSVSTLTIQRTQQEDSAVYLCASSLAHRETQYFGPGTRLLVL.

This clone has just a few counts. The rearrangement links TRBV6-6 to TRBJ1-2; 9 bases are shared with TRBD1. The J segment lost 5 bases and the V segment lost 4 bases, leaving 5 bases of the junction unmatched. From germline, CDR1 is MNHNY and CDR2 SVGAGI (reference sequence). This CDR3 is built from 14 residues. In nucleotides, the CDR3 is TGTGCCAGCAGTTCGTCCGGGACAGGGTATGGCTACACCTTC. Its protein is CASSSSGTGYGYTF.